This T cell receptor beta chain was captured by sequencing in a study of persistence of HIV-infected CD4 T cells. Study-wide background: Up to about 180 mL blood was drawn at multiple time points; two donors had single-time leukapheresis. Study-wide results and limits: TCR oligoclonality correlated with proviral oligoclonality in the same sorted populations. Bulk TCR data could not be restricted to HIV-1-infected CMV-responding cells. TCRbeta richness was lower in CMV- and Gag-responding cells than in anti-CD3/anti-CD28-responding cells.

The immunoSEQ assay was version 4, run in survey mode. The table came from immunoSEQ multiplex PCR; TCRdb's copy has only in-frame clones and leaves some out. The sample has 20,000 to 25,000 clones; less than 85% are singletons. A word on this clone: What it binds is not known.

The germline V gene has CDR1 SGHTA and CDR2 FQGTGA. V lost 5 bases and J lost 0; bases outside the gene matches: 3. The CDR3 contains 15 residues. An overlapping HIV-1 Gag peptide pool stimulated these cells at 0.85 to 1 ug/peptide/mL. Sorting of responding CD4+ T cells relied on upregulated CD40 ligand together with CD69. This chain links TRBV7-3 with TRBJ2-1; 8 nucleotides agree with TRBD2. Specimen: CD4+ T cells sorted from PBMCs after roughly 18-hour stimulation, collected from a patient who received antiretroviral therapy. The TCR originated in an adult man with HIV who was CMV-seropositive. CDR3 in DNA: TGTGCCAGCAGCCATAGCGGGGCCTCCTACAATGAGCAGTTCTTC. Translating gives CASSHSGASYNEQFF.